This entry features one TCR beta chain sequence. These data are taken from a study of blood T cells in healthy people across ages. The CDR3 is 16 amino acids. The germline V gene has CDR1 LGHNA and CDR2 YSLEER. The trim removed 0 bases at V and 2 bases at J, leaving 3 bases unmatched. Together with a sample-barcoded 5' primer, a J-beta primer mix was included in a second PCR lasting 7 to 11 cycles. TCRdb re-derived calls from the 5' RACE reads in MiXCR, one entry per CDR3 protein. Of about 630,000 distinct CDR3 sequences listed, 20% to 25% are singletons. The TCR was taken from a man aged 65 to 79 in good health. What was sequenced was blood. This sequence joins TRBV4-3 and TRBJ2-1; 8 bases agree with TRBD2. CDR3 bases: TGCGCCAGCAGCCAAGAGGCAGCGGGGGCCTACAATGAGCAGTTCTTC. This sequence encodes CASSQEAAGAYNEQFF.